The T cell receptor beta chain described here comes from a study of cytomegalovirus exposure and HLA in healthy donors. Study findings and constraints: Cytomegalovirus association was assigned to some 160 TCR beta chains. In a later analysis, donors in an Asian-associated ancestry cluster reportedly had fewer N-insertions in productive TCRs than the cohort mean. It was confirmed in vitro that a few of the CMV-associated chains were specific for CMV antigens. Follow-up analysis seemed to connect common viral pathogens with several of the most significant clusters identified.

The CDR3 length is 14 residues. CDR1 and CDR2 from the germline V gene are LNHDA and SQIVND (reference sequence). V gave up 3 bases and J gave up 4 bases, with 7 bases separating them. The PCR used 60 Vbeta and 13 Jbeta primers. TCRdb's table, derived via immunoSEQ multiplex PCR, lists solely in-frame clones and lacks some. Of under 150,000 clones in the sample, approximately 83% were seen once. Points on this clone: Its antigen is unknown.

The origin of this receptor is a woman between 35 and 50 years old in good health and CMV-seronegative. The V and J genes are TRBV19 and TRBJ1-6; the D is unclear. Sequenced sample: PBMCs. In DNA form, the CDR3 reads TGTGCCAGTAGTATCAGTCATTATAATTCACCCCTCCACTTT. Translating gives CASSISHYNSPLHF.